One TCR beta chain is described in this entry. This clonotype appeared a few times. Its antigen is unknown. There are no base qualities to consult, and no much larger clone falls within one base. This record comes from a study of blood T cells in healthy people across ages (dated by TCRdb to between 2014 and 2017). Broadly, across the study: In model experiments, template switching captured roughly one uniquely barcoded TCR beta cDNA molecule for every two T cells. To track age-related changes in TCR beta repertoire diversity, the study relied on deep sequencing normalized with unique cDNA molecular identifiers. Donors were grouped into four age groups: young (average roughly 16 years), middle-aged (less than 40), aged (approximately 58) and long-lived (roughly 80). To avoid experimental bias, donors of different ages were randomly spread across the sequencing lanes. Two additional independent replicas of 1 million unique cDNA reads from the same blood draw were analyzed for two donors (one aged 18 to 29 and one aged 80 or older).

What the authors observed across the whole study: Because the CMV infection status of the donors was unknown, age-related changes in expanded clonotypes may potentially have been confounded. Bulk unsorted PBMC profiling prevented conclusive comparison of naive and antigen-experienced compartments. The long-lived group showed more naive CD4+ T cells, fewer expanded clones and increased TCR diversity than the aged group, suggesting age selection. Estimates of total diversity from one million sequenced T cells were regarded as lower bounds and underestimates. A strong correlation was found between observed TCR beta diversity and the percentage of naive T cells measured by flow cytometry. As age increased, observed TCR beta diversity per million T cells dropped in a roughly linear way, and a significant reduction was already evident by age around 41.

The germline V gene yields SGHNT for CDR1 and YENEEA for CDR2. The CDR3 spans 15 residues, from the cysteine through the phenylalanine. Just CDR3 DNA is preserved here, 45 bases in frame from base 1. The V end loses 0 bases and the J end loses 6 bases, and a stretch of 15 bases separates them. Library preparation used 5' RACE. The sequencer was an Illumina HiSeq 2500. The second PCR ran for roughly 7 to 12 cycles and used a J-beta primer mix along with a sample-barcoded 5' primer. A unique molecular identifier was introduced onto each TCR beta cDNA molecule by a template-switch 5' adaptor carrying 12 random nucleotides. At least 3 million CDR3-containing paired-end reads were obtained from each sample. The Mint cDNA synthesis kit, primed by a TRBC-specific oligonucleotide, was used to synthesize first-strand cDNA from all RNA. Following uracil-DNA glycosylase treatment, a first 18-cycle PCR with universal primers M1SS and BC2_uni_R was performed on all cDNA. As for how the authors treated the data: For normalization, 1 million high-quality reads were randomly selected from each sample, with every read carrying a distinct molecular identifier. Reads sharing molecular identifiers were discarded rather than binned into consensus sequences. CDR3 identification, clonotype clustering and error correction used MiTCR with a Q25 quality threshold and the strictest error-elimination algorithm. A nonparametric unseen species model using Euler transformation provided a lower-bound estimate of total TCR beta diversity. TCRdb trimmed the raw reads at Q25, called clones with MiXCR and kept productive beta chains. Each entry merges the rows of one CDR3 protein and shows their most common DNA and genes. The V and J calls here are based on TCRdb, not the publication. The sample includes approximately 880,000 distinct CDR3 sequences, with around 46% observed a single time. Clones ranked in the top ten supply about an eighth of the sample.

The donors were around 39 Caucasian individuals from Russia, aged about 6 to 100 years, who were systemically healthy. Ten milliliters of peripheral blood were drawn from each donor into EDTA-treated Vacutainer tubes. Ficoll-Paque density-gradient centrifugation was used to isolate PBMCs, with at least 7 million obtained per sample. Total RNA was extracted from PBMCs with Trizol reagent, with at least 6 micrograms obtained per sample. For every donor, an aliquot of PBMCs went through flow cytometry to measure the percentages of naive CD45RAhigh/CD27high T cells. This sequence was found in a man younger than 45 in good health. The chain is assembled from TRBV11-3 and TRBJ2-7; no D segment can be confidently identified. The specimen sequenced was blood. The CDR3: CASSLESGLSPEQYF. The DNA sequence follows: TGTGCCAGCAGCTTAGAATCGGGCCTAAGCCCCGAGCAGTACTTC.